This is a list of T cell receptor beta chains from one sample in a study of shared clonotypes between healthy human individuals. Profiled with immunoSEQ multiplex PCR; TCRdb holds only in-frame clones, not every one. This table has 2.3 million or so clones, approximately 95% appearing once. The sequencing sample was made of naive CD4+ T cells from PBMCs. These receptors originate from a man between 18 and 35 years old in good health. Some clones in this sample may be carry-over from other donors' samples. Each CDR3 is given without its conserved first and last residue. Fields, in order: V gene, CDR3 length, CDR3 protein.

>TRBV6-5|13
ASSYNTGTGITQH
>TRBV7-9|13
ASSLGTSGSYEQY
>TRBV5-1|13
ASSLGRDFRGEQY
>TRBV5-4|14
ASSLDVSRSYNEQF
>TRBV11-2|13
ASSPSGTGDYGYT
>TRBV4-1|11
ASSLITGEKLF
>TRBV9|12
ASSPGRGSYEQY
>TRBV5-1|13
ASAEGAGGYNEQF
>TRBV29-1|9
SVDPGDTQY
>TRBV18|11
ASSPPGGFEAF
>TRBV6-6|11
ASSYSRRYGYT
>TRBV5-1|12
ASSSGLAFYEQY
>TRBV7-3|11
ASSSPYFDSYT
>TRBV14|13
ASSYWTGGISEQY
>TRBV7-2|14
ASSLGPLGSYNEQF
>TRBV18|10
ASSRGGYEQY
>TRBV11-2|13
ASSEAGPGAYEQY
>TRBV30|10
AWSGGQGGYT
>TRBV30|12
AWVTSGRTDTQY
>TRBV6-1|13
ASRIGPTLSYEQY
>TRBV28|8
ASSFNPQY
>TRBV6-5|12
ASGGTGNSYEQY
>TRBV15|11
ATSRDTNYGYT
>TRBV28|14
ASVPSRRGMNTEAF
>TRBV10-3|16
AISTGTSGVLSYNEQF
>TRBV29-1|10
SVERSDSKYT
>TRBV5-6|12
ASSGGFRNEKLF
>TRBV19|17
ASSIRSGRQTYSNQPQH
>TRBV6-6|13
ASSPGTGGGQPQH